These T cell receptor beta chains were read from a single sample in a study of cytomegalovirus exposure and HLA in healthy donors. This table comes from immunoSEQ multiplex PCR, and its TCRdb copy is limited to in-frame clones, with some not included. The data show 100,000 or so clones, with 62% seen just once and 5% to 6.5% held by the top ten. Sequencing input: PBMCs. The receptors derive from a woman in her twenties or thirties in good health and CMV-seropositive. Each CDR3 is given with its conserved first and last residue. A D gene is named only where the DNA matches it firmly.

v_gene	j_gene	d_gene	CDR3aa
TRBV2	TRBJ2-7	TRBD2	CASSEYRGGAYEQYF
TRBV5-1	TRBJ2-5	-	CASSLSGVETQYF
TRBV5-1	TRBJ2-7	-	CASSFELEQYF
TRBV4-3	TRBJ1-6	TRBD1	CASSFEEGTGDAPLHF
TRBV19	TRBJ1-2	-	CASAPLEGWNYGYTF
TRBV19	TRBJ1-3	-	CASRQGTTGNTIYF
TRBV18	TRBJ1-2	TRBD1	CASSPTGQGDYGYPF
TRBV6-5	TRBJ1-5	TRBD1	CASSLRGPNQPQHF
TRBV6-5	TRBJ1-1	-	CASSSVNTEAFF
TRBV10-3	TRBJ2-7	-	CASRVDRGTAISYEQYF
TRBV5-1	TRBJ2-7	TRBD1	CASSLGTGQGYEQYF
TRBV10-3	TRBJ2-5	TRBD2	CAISGSGGAGQETQYF
TRBV5-4	TRBJ2-3	TRBD1	CASSSGTAVTDTQYF
TRBV7-8	TRBJ2-7	-	CASSAFPGDEQYF
TRBV19	TRBJ2-3	TRBD2	CASRSGTLPSTDTQYF
TRBV6-5	TRBJ1-6	TRBD1	CASSYLGQGGSPLHF
TRBV5-6	TRBJ1-4	TRBD1	CASSLTGGANEKLFF
TRBV28	TRBJ1-5	TRBD1	CASSFSGTGVQPQHF
TRBV29-1	TRBJ2-7	TRBD1	CRGPPRDRGYEQYF
TRBV12-5	TRBJ2-5	TRBD1	CASGDRDRGTQETQYF
TRBV7-9	TRBJ1-1	-	CASSFIQGVNTEAFF
TRBV27	TRBJ2-7	-	CASSLTWRTSYEQYF
TRBV11-1	TRBJ2-7	TRBD1	CASSYSGTGGYEQYF
TRBV6-5	TRBJ2-7	TRBD2	CASSYESGGPDEQYF
TRBV10-3	TRBJ2-1	-	CAISLGVRTYNEQFF
TRBV19	TRBJ2-5	-	CASSRGGPETQYF
TRBV5-6	TRBJ2-7	-	CASQGVSYEQYF
TRBV18	TRBJ1-5	-	CASSPPGGQANQPQHF
TRBV18	TRBJ1-5	-	CASSPGTPNQPQHF
TRBV28	TRBJ2-5	TRBD2	CASSHISGGKETQYF
TRBV5-8	TRBJ2-2	-	CASRMTGSNTGELFF
TRBV19	TRBJ1-6	TRBD1	CASSIQAGGLSSPLHF
TRBV4-2	TRBJ2-3	TRBD2	CASSQGRGGSDTQYF
TRBV29-1	TRBJ1-2	-	CSVATGNGYPF
TRBV7-9	TRBJ1-4	TRBD1	CAASQGSGNEKLFF
TRBV29-1	TRBJ1-2	-	CSETEQGSAYGYTF
TRBV5-1	TRBJ1-2	-	CASSLADSERDGYTF
TRBV19	TRBJ2-3	TRBD2	CASSIGLAGGLVADTQYF
TRBV4-2	TRBJ2-7	TRBD2	CASSQDGLAGGSFNYEQYF
TRBV7-2	TRBJ2-1	-	CASSFDIRGAIGNEQFF
TRBV5-4	-	TRBD1	CASNDREGYEQYF
TRBV7-3	TRBJ2-3	TRBD2	CASSPEGLAGGPDTQYF
TRBV19	TRBJ1-5	-	CASSSPGFDLQPQHF
TRBV4-3	TRBJ2-1	TRBD2	CASSQVGSGIEQFF
TRBV2	TRBJ2-2	-	CASNMQPETGELFF
TRBV7-3	TRBJ2-7	-	CASSATLAYEQYF